This TCR beta chain was captured by sequencing in a study of cytomegalovirus exposure and HLA in healthy donors. Overall study: In an early release, HLA-typed donors contributed approximately 80 million unique TCR sequences.

The PCR made use of 60 Vbeta and 13 Jbeta primers. Libraries were prepared by immunoSEQ multiplex PCR; TCRdb keeps only in-frame clonotypes and omits some of them. The data show roughly 130,000 clones, roughly 82% seen once. Regarding this clone: Antigen specificity is unknown.

Whole-study results and caveats: One later analysis reportedly identified an Asian-associated ancestry cluster that showed fewer N-insertions than the 666-donor mean. Most TCR sequences showed up rarely, but some public TCRs showed up in many donors.

V trimming: 0 bases; J trimming: 8 bases; junction bases outside the gene matches: 9. This CDR3 comprises 16 residues. Germline V gives CDR1 MRHNA, CDR2 SNTAGT. This TCR came from a male donor in good health and CMV-seropositive. Sequenced material: PBMCs. This rearrangement joins TRBV6-4 to TRBJ2-1, with 8 bases identical to TRBD2. The CDR3 reads CASSDSNSGAIYEQFF. Here the CDR3 DNA reads TGTGCCAGCAGTGACTCGAATAGCGGGGCTATCTATGAGCAGTTCTTC.